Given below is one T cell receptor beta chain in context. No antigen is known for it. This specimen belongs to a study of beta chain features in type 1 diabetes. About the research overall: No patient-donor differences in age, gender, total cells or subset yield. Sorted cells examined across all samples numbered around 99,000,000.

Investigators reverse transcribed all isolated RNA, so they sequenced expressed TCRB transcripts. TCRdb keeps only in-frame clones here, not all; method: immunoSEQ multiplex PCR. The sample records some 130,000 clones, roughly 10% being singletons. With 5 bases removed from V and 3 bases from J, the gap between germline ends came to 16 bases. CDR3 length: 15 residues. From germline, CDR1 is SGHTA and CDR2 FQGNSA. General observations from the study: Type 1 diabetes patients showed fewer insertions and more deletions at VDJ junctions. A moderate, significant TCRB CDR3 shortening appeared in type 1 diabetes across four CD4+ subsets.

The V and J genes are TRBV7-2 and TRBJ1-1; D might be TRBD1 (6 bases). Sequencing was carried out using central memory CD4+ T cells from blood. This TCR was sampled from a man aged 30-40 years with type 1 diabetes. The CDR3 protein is CASSQDAQGHTEAFF. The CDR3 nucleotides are TGTGCCAGCAGCCAAGATGCCCAGGGGCACACTGAAGCTTTCTTT.